This T cell receptor beta chain comes out of a study of T cell changes during pregnancy in multiple sclerosis. Libraries were prepared by immunoSEQ multiplex PCR; TCRdb keeps only in-frame clonotypes and omits some of them. This table has 30,000 to 45,000 clones, about nine tenths appearing once. The trim removed 3 bases at V and 2 bases at J, leaving 4 bases unmatched. The CDR3 runs to 15 residues. The germline gives CDR1 SGDLS, CDR2 YYNGEE. This clone was counted once. This TCR derives from a female donor in good health, enrolled as a control in a pregnancy study. The sequencing here drew on CD4+ T cells from peripheral blood mononuclear cells, taken after pregnancy. The genes are TRBV9 and TRBJ2-7, with 11 positions matching TRBD2. Here the CDR3 reads CASSAGTSGTYEQYF. The CDR3 nucleotides read TGTGCCAGCAGCGCAGGGACTAGCGGAACCTACGAGCAGTACTTC.